Included here is one TCR beta chain sequence, with context. The data are from a study of radiotherapy plus CTLA-4 blockade in lung cancer. The CDR3 spans 14 residues. Trimming took off 2 bases at V and 1 base at J, with 8 bases between the two ends. CDR1 and CDR2 from the germline V gene are SGHRS and YFSETQ. Generated by immunoSEQ multiplex PCR, the TCRdb table keeps only in-frame clones and is missing some. The sample lists 30,000 to 45,000 clones, over 55% occurring once. This specimen consisted of peripheral blood, obtained from a patient treated with radiotherapy plus ipilimumab. This chain uses TRBV5-1 with TRBJ2-3; TRBD2 might be the D (5 bases). The receptor was derived from a human donor with non-small cell lung cancer who had stable disease on radiotherapy plus ipilimumab. CDR3 bases: TGCGCCAGCAGCTTCGGGGATGGCACAGATACGCAGTATTTT. Translating gives CASSFGDGTDTQYF.